A selection of T cell receptor beta chains follows, all from one sample in a study of technical replicates of blood from a handful of donors. Assay used: immunoSEQ multiplex PCR; TCRdb lists only in-frame clones, some missing. The table lists 65,000 to 80,000 clones, just under 95% of them singletons. The specimen sequenced was T cells isolated from PBMCs. These receptors originate from a human donor in good health. The CDR3 runs from the conserved cysteine through the conserved F or W. The D gene is left open where the match is weak. Some rows mark clone size as missing; the rest say once, few, many or name a class of expanded clone.

J	D	V	size	CDR3	DNA
TRBJ2-1	-	TRBV4-2	-	CASETTRSSYNEQFF	TGTGCCAGCGAAACTACTAGAAGCTCCTACAATGAGCAGTTCTTC
TRBJ1-2	-	TRBV5-1	-	CASSLEDLGRYGYTF	TGCGCCAGCAGCTTGGAAGACCTGGGCCGATATGGCTACACCTTC
TRBJ2-7	TRBD2	TRBV29-1	-	CSVEGLAGNYEQYF	TGCAGCGTTGAGGGACTAGCTGGGAACTACGAGCAGTACTTC
TRBJ2-2	-	TRBV18	-	CASSLQRLVPLNTGELFF	TGTGCCAGCTCACTGCAAAGACTAGTGCCGTTAAACACCGGGGAGCTGTTTTTT
TRBJ2-1	TRBD1	TRBV28	-	CASSSADRRSYNEQFF	TGTGCCAGCAGTTCGGCGGACAGGAGAAGTTACAATGAGCAGTTCTTC
TRBJ2-5	-	TRBV21-1	-	CASSVSGRAWETQYF	TGTGCCAGCAGCGTTAGCGGGAGGGCCTGGGAGACCCAGTACTTC
TRBJ1-2	-	TRBV6-5	-	CASSYGHGNNYGYTF	TGTGCCAGCAGTTACGGGCACGGCAACAACTATGGCTACACCTTC
TRBJ2-7	TRBD2	TRBV6-5	-	CASSYGPAGTYEQYF	TGTGCCAGCAGTTACGGCCCAGCGGGAACCTACGAGCAGTACTTC
TRBJ1-1	TRBD1	TRBV19	-	CASSIVTGNTEAFF	TGTGCCAGTAGTATCGTGACAGGGAATACTGAAGCTTTCTTT
TRBJ2-7	-	TRBV9	once	CASSEQGTYFYEQYF	TGTGCCAGCAGCGAACAAGGGACATATTTCTACGAGCAGTACTTC